Detailed here is one T cell receptor (beta chain). What it binds is not known. The record originates from a study of monozygotic twins with inflammatory bowel disease. Study-wide results and limits: On the inverse Simpson index, IBD patients scored lower for TCRbeta diversity than healthy co-twins. The data offered no way to tell different T cell subtypes apart.

TCRdb derives one entry per CDR3 protein from the 5' RACE reads, leaving out DNA. Its table records approximately 400,000 distinct CDR3 sequences. The sequence was collected from a human donor with ulcerative colitis or Crohn's disease, or a healthy co-twin of an affected twin (not recorded which). The specimen was blood.

The CDR3 loop reads CASSQERGARETQYF. The chain combines TRBV4-1 with TRBJ2-5; TCRdb calls TRBD1, which cannot be checked without DNA. Germline-derived CDR1 and CDR2 are MGHRA and YSYEKL. The CDR3 covers 15 residues.